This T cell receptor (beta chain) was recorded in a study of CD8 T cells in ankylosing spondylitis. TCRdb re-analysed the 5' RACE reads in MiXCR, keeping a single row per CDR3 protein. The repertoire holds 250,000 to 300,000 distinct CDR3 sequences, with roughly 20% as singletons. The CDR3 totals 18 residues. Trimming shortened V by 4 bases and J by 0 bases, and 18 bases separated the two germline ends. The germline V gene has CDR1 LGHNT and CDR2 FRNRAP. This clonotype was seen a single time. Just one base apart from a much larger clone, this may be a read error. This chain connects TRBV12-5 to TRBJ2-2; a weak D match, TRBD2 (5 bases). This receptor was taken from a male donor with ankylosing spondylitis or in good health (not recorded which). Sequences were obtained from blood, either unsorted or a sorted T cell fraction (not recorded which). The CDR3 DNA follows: TGTGCTAGTGGTTCGGAACCCTCGGCGGGTCCGAACACCGGGGAGCTGTTTTTT. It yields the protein CASGSEPSAGPNTGELFF. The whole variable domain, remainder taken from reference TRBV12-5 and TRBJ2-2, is DARVTQTPRHKVTEMGQEVTMRCQPILGHNTVFWYRQTMMQGLELLAYFRNRAPLDDSGMPKDRFSAEMPDATLATLKIQPSEPRDSAVYFCASGSEPSAGPNTGELFFGEGSRLTVL.